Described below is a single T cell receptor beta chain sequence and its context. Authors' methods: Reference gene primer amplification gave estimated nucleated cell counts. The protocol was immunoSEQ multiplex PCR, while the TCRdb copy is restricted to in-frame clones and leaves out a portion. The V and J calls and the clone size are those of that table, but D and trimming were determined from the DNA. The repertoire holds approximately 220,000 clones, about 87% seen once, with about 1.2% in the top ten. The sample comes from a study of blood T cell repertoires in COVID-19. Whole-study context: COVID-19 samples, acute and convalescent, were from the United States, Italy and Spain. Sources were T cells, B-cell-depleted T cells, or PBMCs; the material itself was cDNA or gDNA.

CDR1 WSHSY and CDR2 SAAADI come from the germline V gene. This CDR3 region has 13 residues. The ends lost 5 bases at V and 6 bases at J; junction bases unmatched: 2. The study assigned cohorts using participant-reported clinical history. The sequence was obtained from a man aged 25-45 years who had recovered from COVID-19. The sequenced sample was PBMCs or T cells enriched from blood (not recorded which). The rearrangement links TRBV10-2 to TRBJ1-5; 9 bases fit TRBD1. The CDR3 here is CASSWDRAQPQHF. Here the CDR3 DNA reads TGCGCCAGCAGTTGGGACAGGGCTCAGCCCCAGCATTTT.